This TCR beta chain is from a study of blood T cell repertoires in COVID-19. At the level of the study: Specimens from acute and convalescent COVID-19 originated in the United States, Italy and Spain. T cells, B-cell-depleted T cells, or PBMCs supplied cDNA or gDNA.

The cohort comprised adults aged 18 to 89 years residing in 20 to 30 US areas. Original processing methods: Reference gene primer amplification gave nucleated cell count estimates. Sequenced by immunoSEQ multiplex PCR; TCRdb stores in-frame clones only, minus some. V and J calls and clone size are given by that table; D and trimming were obtained from the DNA. The profile covers about 430,000 clones, with more than 75% appearing a single time and more than 0.85% taken by the ten largest. The receptor was isolated from a woman in her thirties with acute COVID-19. The specimen sequenced was PBMCs or T cells enriched from blood (not recorded which).

CDR3 in DNA: TGTGCCAGCAGCTTATTCACAGGGGTTTTCTACGAGCAGTACTTC. Translation gives CASSLFTGVFYEQYF. V is TRBV11-2 and J is TRBJ2-7; 7 nucleotides match TRBD1. In germline, CDR1 is SGHAT, CDR2 FQNNGV. The CDR3 runs 15 residues. Trimming removed 2 bases from V and 3 bases from J; junction bases left unmatched: 7.